Listed below are T cell receptor beta chains from one sample, sequenced in a study of blood T cell repertoires in COVID-19. TCRdb's copy holds only in-frame clones and misses some; the assay was immunoSEQ multiplex PCR. The sample gives some 300,000 clones, more than 70% of which show up once; roughly 7% is in the top ten. Sequenced: peripheral blood. These receptors were taken from a woman aged 25 to 39 who had recovered from COVID-19. Both conserved end residues are part of each CDR3. The D gene is left open where the match is weak. Size tells how often a clone was seen (once, few, many) or the class of an expanded clone, and some rows leave it out.

clone_size: -
v_call: TRBV6-2/TRBV6-3
j_call: TRBJ2-7
d_call: TRBD1
cdr3_aa: CASSTPETGEYEQYF
cdr3_nt: TGTGCCAGCAGTACGCCTGAGACAGGGGAGTACGAGCAGTACTTC

clone_size: -
v_call: TRBV4-1
j_call: TRBJ2-4
d_call: TRBD2
cdr3_aa: CASSQGLAGGAVKNIQYF
cdr3_nt: TGCGCCAGCAGCCAAGGTCTAGCGGGGGGAGCTGTCAAAAACATTCAGTACTTC

clone_size: -
v_call: TRBV11-2
j_call: TRBJ2-1
d_call: -
cdr3_aa: CASSLAPDYNEQFF
cdr3_nt: TGTGCCAGCAGCTTAGCTCCAGACTACAATGAGCAGTTCTTC

clone_size: -
v_call: TRBV2
j_call: TRBJ1-5
d_call: -
cdr3_aa: CASTRGGAQPQHF
cdr3_nt: TGTGCCAGCACCAGAGGAGGGGCTCAGCCCCAGCATTTT

clone_size: -
v_call: TRBV21-1
j_call: TRBJ2-3
d_call: -
cdr3_aa: CASSNPGGGSTNTQYF
cdr3_nt: TGTGCCAGCAGCAATCCGGGGGGGGGCAGCACAAATACGCAGTATTTT

clone_size: -
v_call: TRBV6-5
j_call: TRBJ1-5
d_call: -
cdr3_aa: CASISGDQPQHF
cdr3_nt: TGTGCCAGCATATCAGGGGATCAGCCCCAGCATTTT

clone_size: once
v_call: TRBV18
j_call: TRBJ1-4
d_call: TRBD1
cdr3_aa: CASSQSTGAKLFF
cdr3_nt: TGTGCCAGCTCACAATCGACAGGGGCAAAACTGTTTTTT

clone_size: -
v_call: TRBV7-9
j_call: TRBJ1-5
d_call: -
cdr3_aa: CASSLVGRPGERNQPQHF
cdr3_nt: TGTGCCAGCAGCTTAGTAGGCCGGCCAGGGGAACGGAATCAGCCCCAGCATTTT

clone_size: -
v_call: TRBV3-1/TRBV3-2
j_call: TRBJ1-1
d_call: TRBD1
cdr3_aa: CASSLGQGALNTEAFF
cdr3_nt: TGTGCCAGCAGCCTAGGACAGGGGGCGCTGAACACTGAAGCTTTCTTT

clone_size: few
v_call: TRBV15
j_call: TRBJ1-2
d_call: -
cdr3_aa: CATGGGYGYTF
cdr3_nt: TGTGCCACCGGGGGCGGCTATGGCTACACCTTC

clone_size: -
v_call: TRBV4-1
j_call: TRBJ1-2
d_call: TRBD1
cdr3_aa: CASSQGQGGYTF
cdr3_nt: TGCGCCAGCAGCCAAGGACAGGGTGGCTACACCTTC

clone_size: -
v_call: TRBV19
j_call: TRBJ1-2
d_call: TRBD1
cdr3_aa: CASSSRRTGGNGYTF
cdr3_nt: TGTGCCAGTAGTTCCCGAAGGACAGGTGGAAATGGCTACACCTTC

clone_size: -
v_call: TRBV6-5
j_call: TRBJ1-1
d_call: TRBD1
cdr3_aa: CASSYSTGGTEAFF
cdr3_nt: TGTGCCAGCAGTTACTCGACAGGGGGCACTGAAGCTTTCTTT

clone_size: -
v_call: TRBV24-1
j_call: TRBJ1-2
d_call: TRBD1
cdr3_aa: CATSDVTDRDEGYTF
cdr3_nt: TGTGCCACCAGTGATGTGACGGACAGGGATGAGGGCTACACCTTC

clone_size: -
v_call: TRBV5-1
j_call: TRBJ2-3
d_call: TRBD2
cdr3_aa: CASSQLAGIGDTQYF
cdr3_nt: TGCGCCAGCAGCCAATTAGCGGGGATAGGGGATACGCAGTATTTT

clone_size: -
v_call: TRBV24-1
j_call: TRBJ2-1
d_call: TRBD2
cdr3_aa: CATGTSGYNEQFF
cdr3_nt: TGTGCCACCGGGACTAGCGGGTACAATGAGCAGTTCTTC

clone_size: -
v_call: TRBV9
j_call: TRBJ2-5
d_call: -
cdr3_aa: CASSVEVGPQLSGTQYF
cdr3_nt: TGTGCCAGCAGCGTAGAGGTGGGTCCACAATTATCGGGGACCCAGTACTTC

clone_size: once
v_call: TRBV6-5
j_call: TRBJ1-2
d_call: -
cdr3_aa: CASSYSESGTLGYTF
cdr3_nt: TGTGCCAGCAGTTACTCGGAGTCCGGGACACTTGGCTACACCTTC

clone_size: -
v_call: TRBV12-2
j_call: TRBJ2-2
d_call: -
cdr3_aa: CARANHREAGELFF
cdr3_nt: TGTGCAAGGGCAAATCACAGGGAAGCCGGGGAGCTGTTTTTT

clone_size: -
v_call: TRBV2
j_call: TRBJ1-1
d_call: -
cdr3_aa: CASSEKRGSTEAFF
cdr3_nt: TGTGCCAGCAGTGAAAAACGGGGGAGCACTGAAGCTTTCTTT

clone_size: -
v_call: TRBV3-1/TRBV3-2
j_call: TRBJ1-6
d_call: -
cdr3_aa: CASSLGENNSPLHF
cdr3_nt: TGTGCCAGCAGCCTAGGAGAGAATAATTCACCCCTCCACTTT

clone_size: -
v_call: TRBV7-2
j_call: TRBJ1-5
d_call: TRBD1
cdr3_aa: CASSLVQGDQPQHF
cdr3_nt: TGTGCCAGCAGCTTAGTCCAGGGGGATCAGCCCCAGCATTTT

clone_size: few
v_call: TRBV4-3
j_call: TRBJ1-2
d_call: -
cdr3_aa: CASSQDEGQKYGYTF
cdr3_nt: TGCGCCAGCAGCCAAGATGAGGGTCAAAAGTATGGCTACACCTTC

clone_size: -
v_call: TRBV7-2
j_call: TRBJ1-3
d_call: TRBD1
cdr3_aa: CASSLRSATGVGNTIYF
cdr3_nt: TGTGCCAGCAGCTTAAGGTCCGCTACAGGGGTAGGAAACACCATATATTTT

clone_size: -
v_call: TRBV12-3/TRBV12-4
j_call: TRBJ2-1
d_call: TRBD1
cdr3_aa: CASSPDRAEQFF
cdr3_nt: TGTGCCAGCAGTCCGGACAGGGCTGAGCAGTTCTTC

clone_size: -
v_call: TRBV2
j_call: TRBJ1-3
d_call: -
cdr3_aa: CASRARGSQDTIYF
cdr3_nt: TGTGCCAGCAGGGCCCGGGGTTCTCAGGACACCATATATTTT

clone_size: -
v_call: TRBV10-3
j_call: TRBJ2-6
d_call: TRBD2
cdr3_aa: CAISRTSGGAADGANVLTF
cdr3_nt: TGTGCCATCAGTCGGACTAGCGGGGGGGCCGCCGATGGGGCCAACGTCCTGACTTTC

clone_size: -
v_call: TRBV11-2
j_call: TRBJ2-1
d_call: -
cdr3_aa: CASSSALGRSYNEQFF
cdr3_nt: TGTGCCAGCAGCTCAGCCCTAGGCCGCTCCTACAATGAGCAGTTCTTC